This entry lists 4 T cell receptor beta chains sequenced from one sample in a study of blood T cell repertoires in COVID-19. Profiling relied on immunoSEQ multiplex PCR, and the TCRdb table lists in-frame clones only, not all of them. The sample yields 250,000 to 300,000 clones, 75% to 90% seen once. The sequenced sample consisted of peripheral blood. These receptors were obtained from a woman in her seventies with COVID-19, enrolled during active disease.

The chain combines TRBV7-9 with TRBJ1-2; D not certain. Germline CDR1 reads SEHNR; CDR2 reads FQNEAQ (reference sequence). Deletions cut 1 base from V and 7 bases from J, with 7 bases between. The CDR3 extends over 12 amino acids. CDR3 in amino acids: CASSLEYRGYTF. In DNA form, the CDR3 reads TGTGCCAGCAGCTTAGAATATCGTGGCTACACCTTC.

This rearrangement joins TRBV28 to TRBJ2-1; TRBD1 might be the D (5 bases). Between the trimmed V and J ends, which lost 4 bases and 10 bases, there was a span of 14 bases. The germline gives CDR1 MDHEN, CDR2 SYDVKM. The CDR3 has 13 residues. CDR3 in amino acids: CASSWQGQREQFF. The CDR3 nucleotides read TGTGCCAGCAGTTGGCAGGGCCAGAGGGAGCAGTTCTTC.

The chain links TRBV9 to TRBJ1-2, with 10 bases lining up with TRBD1. V dropped 0 bases and J dropped 6; count of bases not matched to a gene: 11. CDR3 length: 17 amino acids. Germline V CDR1 and CDR2: SGDLS, YYNGEE. The CDR3 loop is CASSVEGIGQGVDGYTF. The DNA for the CDR3 is TGTGCCAGCAGCGTAGAGGGGATCGGACAGGGGGTGGATGGCTACACCTTC.

The V and J genes are TRBV19 and TRBJ1-4; D might be TRBD1 (6 bases). Per germline, CDR1 LNHDA and CDR2 SQIVND (reference sequence). Trimming removed 10 bases from V and 0 bases from J, with 12 bases in between. This CDR3 contains 14 residues. This CDR3 reads CATGQLATNEKLFF. CDR3 nucleotides: TGTGCCACAGGACAGCTTGCAACTAATGAAAAACTGTTTTTT.